The 2 T cell receptor beta chains below all came from one sample that was sequenced in a study of blood T cells in healthy people across ages. Then a second PCR, running roughly 7 to 11 cycles, was carried out with a sample-barcoded 5' primer and a J-beta primer mix. Via MiXCR, TCRdb re-called the 5' RACE reads, giving one row per CDR3 protein. The sample has hundreds of thousands of distinct CDR3 sequences, around 25% seen once. These data were also filed under a second study, of T cells of mothers and their children.

What was sequenced was blood. Receptor source: a boy aged 5-17 years in good health.

The table lists this clonotype with a few counts. The V and J genes are TRBV7-2 and TRBJ1-2; D is undetermined. V lost 5 bases and J lost 4, with 14 bases in between. In germline, CDR1 is SGHTA, CDR2 FQGNSA. The CDR3 covers 14 residues. CDR3 in DNA: TGTGCCAGCAGCGACGGGTCTTCCCCCTATGGCTACACCTTC. This sequence encodes CASSDGSSPYGYTF.

This clonotype was seen a single time. The rearrangement uses TRBV7-9 and TRBJ2-5, with D uncertain. The end of the DNA fits TRBJ2-7 better, so the J call may be wrong. CDR3 length: 15 amino acids. CDR1 and CDR2 from the germline V gene are SEHNR and FQNEAQ (reference sequence). The CDR3 DNA reads as TGTGCCAGCAGCCTCAAGCTAAGCAGTACCTACGAGCAGTACTTC. Translated: CASSLKLSSTYEQYF.